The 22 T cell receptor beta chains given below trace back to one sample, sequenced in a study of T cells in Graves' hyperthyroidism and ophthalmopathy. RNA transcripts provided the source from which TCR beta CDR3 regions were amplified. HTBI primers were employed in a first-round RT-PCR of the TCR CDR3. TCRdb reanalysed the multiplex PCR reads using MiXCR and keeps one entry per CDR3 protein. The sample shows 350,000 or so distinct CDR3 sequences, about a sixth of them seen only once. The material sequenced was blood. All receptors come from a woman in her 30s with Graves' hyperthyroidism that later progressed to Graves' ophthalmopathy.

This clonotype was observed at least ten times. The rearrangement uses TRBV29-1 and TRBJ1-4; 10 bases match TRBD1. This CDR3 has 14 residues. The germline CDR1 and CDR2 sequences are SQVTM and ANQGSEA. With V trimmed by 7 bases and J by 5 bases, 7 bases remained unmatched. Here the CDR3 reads CSARPGQGNEKLFF. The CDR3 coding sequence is TGCAGCGCTCGCCCGGGACAGGGGAATGAAAAACTGTTTTTT. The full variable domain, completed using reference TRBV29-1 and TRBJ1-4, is SAVISQKPSRDICQRGTSLTIQCQVDSQVTMMFWYRQQPGQSLTLIATANQGSEATYESGFVIDKFPISRPNLTFSTLTVSNMSPEDSSIYLCSARPGQGNEKLFFGSGTQLSVL.

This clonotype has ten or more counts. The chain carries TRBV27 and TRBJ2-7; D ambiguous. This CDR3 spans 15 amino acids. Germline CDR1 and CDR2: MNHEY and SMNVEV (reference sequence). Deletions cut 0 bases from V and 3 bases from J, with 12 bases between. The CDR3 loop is CASSLSYMGDYEQYF. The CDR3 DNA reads TGTGCCAGCAGTTTATCGTACATGGGTGACTACGAGCAGTACTTC.

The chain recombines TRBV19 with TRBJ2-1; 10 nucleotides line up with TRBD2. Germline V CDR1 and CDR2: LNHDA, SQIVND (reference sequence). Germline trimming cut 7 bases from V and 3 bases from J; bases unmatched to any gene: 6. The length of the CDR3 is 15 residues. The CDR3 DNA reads TGTGCCAGTACCGCGGGACTAGCGTTCTACAATGAGCAGTTCTTC. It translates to CASTAGLAFYNEQFF.

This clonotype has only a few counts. The CDR3 sequence is CASSALDRELFF. CDR3 bases: TGTGCCAGCAGTGCACTGGACAGGGAGCTGTTTTTT. This chain uses TRBV6-1 with TRBJ2-2; tentatively, D is TRBD1 (5 bases). Between the trimmed V and J ends, which lost 4 bases and 9 bases, there was a span of 9 bases. Germline CDR1 reads MNHNS; CDR2 reads SASEGT. CDR3 length: 12 residues.

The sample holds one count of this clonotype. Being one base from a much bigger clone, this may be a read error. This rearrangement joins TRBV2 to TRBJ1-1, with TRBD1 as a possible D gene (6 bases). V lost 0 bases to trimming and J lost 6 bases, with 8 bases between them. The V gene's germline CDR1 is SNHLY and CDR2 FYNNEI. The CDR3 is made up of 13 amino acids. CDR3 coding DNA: TGTGCCAGCAGTGAAGCGGGGGGCGCTGAAGCTTTCTTT. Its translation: CASSEAGGAEAFF. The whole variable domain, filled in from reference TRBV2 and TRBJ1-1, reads EPEVTQTPSHQVTQMGQEVILRCVPISNHLYFYWYRQILGQKVEFLVSFYNNEISEKSEIFDDQFSVERPDGSNFTLKIRSTKLEDSAMYFCASSEAGGAEAFFGQGTRLTVV.

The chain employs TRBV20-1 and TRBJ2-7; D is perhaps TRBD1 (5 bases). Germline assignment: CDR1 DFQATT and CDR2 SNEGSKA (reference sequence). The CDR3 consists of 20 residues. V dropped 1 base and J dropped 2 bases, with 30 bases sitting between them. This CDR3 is CSARGIFKTVPYDQTYEQYF. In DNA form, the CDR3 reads TGCAGTGCTAGAGGAATCTTTAAGACAGTTCCTTATGATCAAACCTACGAGCAGTACTTC.

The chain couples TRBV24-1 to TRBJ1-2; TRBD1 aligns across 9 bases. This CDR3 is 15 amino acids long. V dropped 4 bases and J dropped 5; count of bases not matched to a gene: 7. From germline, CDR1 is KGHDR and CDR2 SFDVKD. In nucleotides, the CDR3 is TGTGCCACCAGTGACTCACAGGGGGCGCGATATGGCTACACCTTC. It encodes CATSDSQGARYGYTF.

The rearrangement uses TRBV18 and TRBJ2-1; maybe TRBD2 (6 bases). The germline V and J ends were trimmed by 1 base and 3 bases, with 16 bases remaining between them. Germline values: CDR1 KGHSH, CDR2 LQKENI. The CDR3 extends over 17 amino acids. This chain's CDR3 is CASSPRGSGGNYNEQFF. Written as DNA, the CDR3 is TGTGCCAGCTCACCACGAGGTTCTGGGGGGAACTACAATGAGCAGTTCTTC. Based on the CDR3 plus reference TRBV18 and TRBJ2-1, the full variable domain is NAGVMQNPRHLVRRRGQEARLRCSPMKGHSHVYWYRQLPEEGLKFMVYLQKENIIDESGMPKERFSAEFPKEGPSILRIQQVVRGDSAAYFCASSPRGSGGNYNEQFFGPGTRLTVL.

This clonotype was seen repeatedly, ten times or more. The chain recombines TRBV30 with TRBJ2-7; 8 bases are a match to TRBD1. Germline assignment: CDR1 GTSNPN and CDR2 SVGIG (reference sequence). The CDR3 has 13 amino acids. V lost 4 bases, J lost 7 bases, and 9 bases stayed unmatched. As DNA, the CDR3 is TGTGCCTGGAAGCAGGGGGCGGTTGGGGAGCAGTACTTC. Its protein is CAWKQGAVGEQYF.

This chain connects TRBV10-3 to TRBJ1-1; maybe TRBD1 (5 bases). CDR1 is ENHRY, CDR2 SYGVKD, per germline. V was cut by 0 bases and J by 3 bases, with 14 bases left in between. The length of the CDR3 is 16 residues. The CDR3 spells CAISESGGARDTEAFF. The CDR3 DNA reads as TGTGCCATCAGTGAGTCGGGAGGGGCTCGGGACACTGAAGCTTTCTTT.

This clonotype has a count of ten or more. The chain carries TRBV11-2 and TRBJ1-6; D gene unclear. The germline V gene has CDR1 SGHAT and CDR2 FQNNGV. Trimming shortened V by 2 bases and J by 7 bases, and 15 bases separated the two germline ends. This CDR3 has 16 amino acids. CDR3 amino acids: CASSLRYIDLNSPLHF. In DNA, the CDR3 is TGTGCCAGCAGCTTACGTTACATAGACCTCAATTCACCCCTCCACTTT.

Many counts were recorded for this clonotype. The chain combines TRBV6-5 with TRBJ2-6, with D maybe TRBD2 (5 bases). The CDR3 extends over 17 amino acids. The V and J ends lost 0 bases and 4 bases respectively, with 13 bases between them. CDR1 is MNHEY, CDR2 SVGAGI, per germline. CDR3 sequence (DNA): TGTGCCAGCAGTTACTCGATGCGAGGGTACGGGGCCAACGTCCTGACTTTC. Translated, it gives CASSYSMRGYGANVLTF.

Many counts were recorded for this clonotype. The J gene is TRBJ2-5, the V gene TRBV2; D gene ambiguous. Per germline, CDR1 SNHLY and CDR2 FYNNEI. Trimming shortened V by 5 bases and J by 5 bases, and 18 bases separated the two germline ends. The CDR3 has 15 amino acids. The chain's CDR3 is CASSRAPDPRETQYF. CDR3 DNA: TGTGCCAGCAGTCGGGCCCCGGACCCGAGGGAGACCCAGTACTTC. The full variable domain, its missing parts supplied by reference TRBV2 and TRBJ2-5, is EPEVTQTPSHQVTQMGQEVILRCVPISNHLYFYWYRQILGQKVEFLVSFYNNEISEKSEIFDDQFSVERPDGSNFTLKIRSTKLEDSAMYFCASSRAPDPRETQYFGPGTRLLVL.

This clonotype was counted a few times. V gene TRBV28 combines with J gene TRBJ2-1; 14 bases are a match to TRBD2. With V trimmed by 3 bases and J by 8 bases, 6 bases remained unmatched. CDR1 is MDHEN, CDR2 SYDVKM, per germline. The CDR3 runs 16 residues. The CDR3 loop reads CASSFRLAGGGHEQFF. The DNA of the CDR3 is TGTGCCAGCAGTTTCCGACTAGCGGGAGGGGGGCATGAGCAGTTCTTC. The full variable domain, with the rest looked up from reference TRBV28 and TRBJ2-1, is DVKVTQSSRYLVKRTGEKVFLECVQDMDHENMFWYRQDPGLGLRLIYFSYDVKMKEKGDIPEGYSVSREKKERFSLILESASTNQTSMYLCASSFRLAGGGHEQFFGPGTRLTVL.

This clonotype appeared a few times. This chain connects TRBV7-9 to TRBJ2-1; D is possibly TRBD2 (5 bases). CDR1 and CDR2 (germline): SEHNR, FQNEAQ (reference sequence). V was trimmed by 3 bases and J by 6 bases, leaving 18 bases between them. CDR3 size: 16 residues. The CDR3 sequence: CASSFDPPRAINEQFF. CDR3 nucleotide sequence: TGTGCCAGCAGCTTTGATCCTCCGAGGGCTATCAATGAGCAGTTCTTC.

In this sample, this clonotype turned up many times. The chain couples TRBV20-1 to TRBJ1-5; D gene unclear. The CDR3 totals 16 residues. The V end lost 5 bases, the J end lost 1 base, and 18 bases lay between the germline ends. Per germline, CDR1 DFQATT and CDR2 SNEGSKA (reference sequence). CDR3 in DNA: TGCAGTGCTCAAAGCAAGGGCGGTGGGAGCAATCAGCCCCAGCATTTT. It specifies CSAQSKGGGSNQPQHF.

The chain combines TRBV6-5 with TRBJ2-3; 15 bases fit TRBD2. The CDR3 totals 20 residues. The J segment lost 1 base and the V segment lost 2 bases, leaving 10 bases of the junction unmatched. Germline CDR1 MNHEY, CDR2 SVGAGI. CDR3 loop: CASSYPGLAGGLTGTDTQYF. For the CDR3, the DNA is TGTGCCAGCAGTTACCCCGGACTAGCGGGAGGGCTTACTGGCACAGATACGCAGTATTTT.

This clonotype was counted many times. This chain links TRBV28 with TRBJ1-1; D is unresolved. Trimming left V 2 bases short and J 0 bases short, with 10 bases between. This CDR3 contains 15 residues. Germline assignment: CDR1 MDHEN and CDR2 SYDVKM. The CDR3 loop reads CASSLPPGMNTEAFF. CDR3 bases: TGTGCCAGCAGTTTACCCCCGGGAATGAACACTGAAGCTTTCTTT.

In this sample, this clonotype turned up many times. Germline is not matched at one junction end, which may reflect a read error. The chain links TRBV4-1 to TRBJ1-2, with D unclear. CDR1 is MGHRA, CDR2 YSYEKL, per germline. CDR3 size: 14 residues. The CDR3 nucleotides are TGTGCCAGCAGCCAGGCGGGCACCGGCTATGGCTACACCTTC. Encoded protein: CASSQAGTGYGYTF.

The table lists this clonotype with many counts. DNA for the CDR3: TGTGCCAGCAGTTACTCGACTGGGTGGCAGCCCCAGCATTTT. It is translated as CASSYSTGWQPQHF. The chain is built from TRBV6-6 and TRBJ1-5; D is ambiguous. CDR1 is MNHNY, CDR2 SVGAGI, per germline (reference sequence). CDR3 size: 14 residues. V lost 0 bases, J lost 7 bases, and 10 bases lay in between.

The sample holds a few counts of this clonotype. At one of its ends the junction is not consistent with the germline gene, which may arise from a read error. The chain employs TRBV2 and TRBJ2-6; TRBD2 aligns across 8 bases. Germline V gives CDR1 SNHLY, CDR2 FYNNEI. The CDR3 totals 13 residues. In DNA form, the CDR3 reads TGTGCCAGCATATTGGGGCTAGCGGGCCGTATGACCTTC. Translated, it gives CASILGLAGRMTF.

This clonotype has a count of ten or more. CDR3 loop: CSASRQTDTQYF. The CDR3 DNA is TGCAGTGCTAGTAGGCAGACAGATACGCAGTATTTT. The J gene is TRBJ2-3, the V gene TRBV20-1, with D unclear. CDR1 is DFQATT, CDR2 SNEGSKA, per germline (reference sequence). CDR3 length: 12 amino acids. The germline V and J ends were trimmed by 3 bases and 3 bases, with 7 bases remaining between them.